This note documents a single T cell receptor (beta chain) sequence. Source study methods: Nucleated cell number was recorded as an estimate derived from reference gene primer amplification. Sequenced by immunoSEQ multiplex PCR; TCRdb stores in-frame clones only, minus some. The DNA was the basis for D and trimming; V, J and clone size are from that table. The profile shows around 250,000 clones, about nine tenths of them singletons. The data derive from a study of blood T cell repertoires in COVID-19. V dropped 4 bases and J dropped 6 bases, with 12 bases sitting between them. This CDR3 region has 14 residues. From germline, CDR1 is LNHDA and CDR2 SQIVND (reference sequence).

This receptor was taken from a middle-aged woman who had recovered from COVID-19. The chain is built from TRBV19 and TRBJ2-2, with D possibly TRBD1 on 6 matching bases. Specimen: peripheral blood. CDR3 residues: CASSTPWGPGELFF. Written as DNA, the CDR3 is TGTGCCAGTAGTACCCCATGGGGGCCCGGGGAGCTGTTTTTT.